These 12 T cell receptor beta chains originate from one sample sequenced in a study of control samples from healthy donors and cancer patients. Some clones are missing from TCRdb's copy, which holds only in-frame ones; the method was immunoSEQ multiplex PCR. Among about 140,000 clones listed, roughly 89% were seen once. The material sequenced was blood. The source is a young man in good health.

The J gene is TRBJ2-1, the V gene TRBV5-1; a weak D match, TRBD1 (5 bases). This CDR3 contains 15 residues. V gave up 4 bases and J gave up 2 bases, with 13 bases separating them. From germline, CDR1 is SGHRS and CDR2 YFSETQ. The CDR3 spells CASSPGVGPYNEQFF. CDR3 nucleotides: TGCGCCAGCAGCCCGGGTGTGGGGCCCTACAATGAGCAGTTCTTC.

This clone has just one count. The V call is TRBV9, the J call TRBJ2-1; tentatively, D is TRBD1 (6 bases). The V and J ends lost 4 bases and 2 bases respectively, with 16 bases between them. CDR3 length: 16 amino acids. CDR1 and CDR2 from the germline V gene are SGDLS and YYNGEE. The CDR3 nucleotides read TGTGCCAGCAGCCCTACCCCCAGGGGAACCTACAATGAGCAGTTCTTC. Protein product: CASSPTPRGTYNEQFF. Variable domain in full (rest from reference TRBV9 and TRBJ2-1): DSGVTQTPKHLITATGQRVTLRCSPRSGDLSVYWYQQSLDQGLQFLIQYYNGEERAKGNILERFSAQQFPDLHSELNLSSLELGDSALYFCASSPTPRGTYNEQFFGPGTRLTVL.

This rearrangement joins TRBV2 to TRBJ1-2; tentative D call: TRBD1 (5 bases). With 3 bases removed from V and 8 bases from J, the gap between germline ends came to 16 bases. CDR3 length equals 14 residues. In germline, CDR1 is SNHLY, CDR2 FYNNEI. The CDR3 sequence: CASSDEGGGRGYTF. CDR3 DNA: TGTGCCAGCAGTGATGAGGGCGGGGGACGGGGCTACACCTTC.

This sequence joins TRBV27 and TRBJ2-7; perhaps TRBD1 as D (6 bases). This CDR3 has 14 amino acids. Per the germline V gene, CDR1 is MNHEY and CDR2 is SMNVEV (reference sequence). V was cut by 5 bases and J by 1 base, with 12 bases left in between. CDR3 bases: TGTGCCAGCAGTCCGGCAGGGGTGTCCTACGAGCAGTACTTC. This codes for CASSPAGVSYEQYF.

This clone was recorded only once. Other DNA sequences of this sample code for an identical CDR3. The rearrangement joins TRBV9 to TRBJ2-3; the match to TRBD2 covers 10 bases. CDR3 length: 16 amino acids. J lost 2 bases, V lost 2 bases, and 5 bases had no gene match. Per germline, CDR1 SGDLS and CDR2 YYNGEE. The CDR3: CASSVSSGGPTDTQYF. The CDR3 nucleotides are TGTGCCAGCAGCGTTTCTAGCGGGGGACCCACAGATACGCAGTATTTT. The full variable domain, rest sourced from reference TRBV9 and TRBJ2-3, is DSGVTQTPKHLITATGQRVTLRCSPRSGDLSVYWYQQSLDQGLQFLIQYYNGEERAKGNILERFSAQQFPDLHSELNLSSLELGDSALYFCASSVSSGGPTDTQYFGPGTRLTVL.

This chain links TRBV6-5 with TRBJ1-1; the match to TRBD1 covers 9 bases. Germline trimming cut 9 bases from V and 4 bases from J; bases unmatched to any gene: 12. This CDR3 region has 15 residues. Germline lookup yields CDR1 MNHEY and CDR2 SVGAGI. CDR3 loop: CASSRGTGRTTEAFF. The CDR3 DNA is TGTGCCAGTTCCCGAGGGACAGGGAGGACCACTGAAGCTTTCTTT.

CDR3 nucleotide sequence: TGTGCCACCAGTGACAGGGGGCATCAGCCCCAGCATTTT. This gives the protein CATSDRGHQPQHF. V is TRBV24-1 and J is TRBJ1-5; 8 nucleotides match TRBD1. CDR3 size: 13 residues. CDR1 is KGHDR, CDR2 SFDVKD, per germline. V lost 4 bases and J lost 5; bases outside the gene matches: 0.

V gene TRBV27 combines with J gene TRBJ2-7, with D perhaps TRBD1 (6 bases). CDR1 is MNHEY, CDR2 SMNVEV, per germline (reference sequence). The CDR3 is made up of 15 amino acids. The ends were cut back, 3 bases at V and 5 bases at J, with 17 bases in the middle. The chain's CDR3 is CASSFLPQGSNEQYF. In nucleotides, the CDR3 is TGTGCCAGCAGTTTTCTCCCACAGGGTAGTAACGAGCAGTACTTC.

The genes are TRBV2 and TRBJ1-1; D is unresolved. Trimming removed 3 bases at V and 0 bases at J, with 8 bases between. Germline CDR1 and CDR2: SNHLY and FYNNEI. CDR3 size: 14 residues. The CDR3 sequence is CASSDGQMNTEAFF. CDR3 coding DNA: TGTGCCAGCAGTGACGGTCAAATGAACACTGAAGCTTTCTTT.

The genes are TRBV4-1 and TRBJ2-5; 13 positions match TRBD2. Germline V gene sequence: CDR1 MGHRA, CDR2 YSYEKL. J lost 3 bases, V lost 0 bases, and 7 bases had no gene match. The length of the CDR3 is 18 residues. CDR3 in amino acids: CASSQEGLAGSWEETQYF. The CDR3 nucleotides are TGCGCCAGCAGCCAAGAGGGACTAGCGGGGAGCTGGGAAGAGACCCAGTACTTC.

This clone was detected only once. The chain is built from TRBV5-1 and TRBJ2-7, with D hard to call. This CDR3 has 16 residues. Trimming removed 3 bases at V and 3 bases at J, with 19 bases between. The germline V gene encodes CDR1 SGHRS and CDR2 YFSETQ. The CDR3 nucleotides are TGCGCCAGCAGCTCCGATGGGGAATCACCATACTACGAGCAGTACTTC. Protein product: CASSSDGESPYYEQYF.

This clone has more than one count but fewer than ten. The CDR3 bases are TGTGCCAGCAAGCGGGGAAACACCATATATTTT. Protein sequence: CASKRGNTIYF. This rearrangement joins TRBV21-1 to TRBJ1-3. TRBV21-1 counts as a pseudogene. This CDR3 contains 11 residues.